This is a list of T cell receptor beta chains from one sample in a study of cytomegalovirus exposure and HLA in healthy donors. Sequencing was performed with immunoSEQ multiplex PCR; in TCRdb, only in-frame clones are kept and a portion is missing. The sample has tens of thousands of clones; more than 70% are singletons. Source material: PBMCs. The receptors were gathered from a woman aged 30 to 39 in good health and CMV-seropositive. Both conserved end residues are part of each CDR3. Each record gives: CDR3 length, J gene, clone size, D gene, V gene, CDR3 protein, CDR3 DNA. The D gene is left open where the match is weak. Clone size appears in some rows only: once, few, many, or a class for an expanded clone.

14	TRBJ1-6	NA	NA	TRBV30	CAWSVDTGKSPLHF	TGTGCCTGGAGTGTAGATACAGGGAAATCACCCCTCCACTTT
13	TRBJ1-2	NA	NA	TRBV7-2	CASSLILTDSNTF	TGTGCCAGCAGCTTGATACTGACAGACTCAAACACCTTC
15	TRBJ2-2	NA	NA	TRBV28	CASRQGGPNTGELFF	TGTGCCAGCAGGCAAGGAGGGCCAAACACCGGGGAGCTGTTTTTT
15	TRBJ2-7	NA	TRBD1	TRBV19	CASSSRQGARSEQYF	TGTGCCAGTAGCTCCAGACAGGGGGCTAGGAGCGAGCAGTACTTC
15	TRBJ1-2	few	NA	TRBV28	CASSLQVTTNYGYTF	TGTGCCAGCAGTTTACAGGTTACAACTAACTATGGCTACACCTTC
17	TRBJ2-3	few	TRBD1	TRBV6-1	CASSEVPGTGGADTQYF	TGTGCCAGCAGTGAAGTCCCCGGGACAGGGGGCGCAGATACGCAGTATTTT
14	TRBJ2-7	NA	TRBD2	TRBV6-1	CASSDAGTSGEQYF	TGTGCCAGCAGTGATGCCGGGACTAGCGGCGAGCAGTACTTC
16	TRBJ1-4	NA	TRBD1	TRBV28	CASSSPRTGGNEKLFF	TGTGCCAGCAGTTCCCCTCGGACAGGGGGAAATGAAAAACTGTTTTTT
15	TRBJ2-1	NA	NA	TRBV9	CASSAAGTPPNEQFF	TGTGCCAGCAGCGCAGCCGGGACTCCCCCTAATGAGCAGTTCTTC
15	TRBJ1-5	NA	NA	TRBV5-8	CASSLSGHSNQPQHF	TGTGCCAGCAGCCTCAGCGGGCATAGCAATCAGCCCCAGCATTTT
16	TRBJ2-1	NA	NA	TRBV7-3	CASSLIPSRDYNEQFF	TGTGCCAGCAGCTTAATACCTAGTCGAGACTACAATGAGCAGTTCTTC
17	TRBJ2-6	NA	NA	TRBV4-2	CASSQEGGPGGANVLTF	TGTGCCAGCAGCCAAGAGGGCGGGCCCGGAGGGGCCAACGTCCTGACTTTC
16	TRBJ2-3	NA	NA	TRBV10-2	CASIGGGPPRTDTQYF	TGCGCCAGCATTGGGGGGGGCCCTCCCCGCACAGATACGCAGTATTTT
12	TRBJ2-7	NA	NA	TRBV10-1	CASSDSGGEQYF	TGCGCCAGCAGTGATTCCGGGGGCGAGCAGTACTTC
15	TRBJ2-3	NA	NA	TRBV9	CASSGGSKTSDTQYF	TGTGCCAGCAGCGGAGGGTCCAAGACGTCAGATACGCAGTATTTT
15	TRBJ2-5	NA	TRBD1	TRBV25-1	CASSELTGARETQYF	TGTGCCAGCAGTGAATTGACAGGGGCCAGGGAGACCCAGTACTTC
14	TRBJ1-2	NA	NA	TRBV6-5	CASSFGQLNYGYTF	TGTGCCAGCAGCTTTGGACAACTTAACTATGGCTACACCTTC
16	TRBJ2-3	NA	TRBD2	TRBV19	CASSIISGMPTDTQYF	TGTGCCAGTAGTATCATTAGCGGGATGCCCACAGATACGCAGTATTTT
13	TRBJ2-3	NA	NA	TRBV5-4	CASSATTGDTQYF	TGTGCCAGCAGCGCGACTACAGGGGATACGCAGTATTTT
13	TRBJ1-5	NA	NA	TRBV27	CASRQHLNQPQHF	TGTGCCAGCCGACAGCACCTCAATCAGCCCCAGCATTTT
15	TRBJ2-7	NA	TRBD2	TRBV6-5	CASSLAGVNVYEQYF	TGTGCCAGCAGTTTAGCGGGAGTGAATGTCTACGAGCAGTACTTC
14	TRBJ1-1	NA	NA	TRBV25-1	CASSLSGSNTEAFF	TGTGCCAGCAGTTTATCGGGATCGAACACTGAAGCTTTCTTT
14	TRBJ1-3	once	TRBD1	TRBV2	CASRRDSSGNTIYF	TGTGCCAGCAGGAGGGACAGCTCTGGAAACACCATATATTTT
14	TRBJ2-3	few	NA	TRBV19	CASSGQYGPDTQYF	TGTGCCAGTAGTGGCCAGTATGGGCCAGATACGCAGTATTTT
14	TRBJ2-7	NA	NA	TRBV6-5	CASSYSAGIYEQYF	TGTGCCAGCAGTTACTCGGCAGGGATCTACGAGCAGTACTTC
13	TRBJ2-2	NA	NA	TRBV27	CASSLDGSWELFF	TGTGCCAGCAGTTTAGACGGGAGCTGGGAGCTGTTTTTT
13	TRBJ2-2	NA	NA	TRBV30	CAWSVPPAGELFF	TGTGCCTGGAGTGTACCCCCGGCCGGGGAGCTGTTTTTT
14	TRBJ2-7	NA	NA	TRBV28	CASSFPGDGHEQYF	TGTGCCAGCAGTTTTCCCGGGGATGGCCACGAGCAGTACTTC
14	TRBJ1-1	NA	NA	TRBV27	CASSLLGGNTEAFF	TGTGCCAGCAGTTTATTAGGCGGGAACACTGAAGCTTTCTTT
15	TRBJ2-7	NA	NA	TRBV6-1	CATTTSSSYPYEQYF	TGTGCCACCACCACTTCTAGTTCTTACCCCTACGAGCAGTACTTC
11	TRBJ2-5	once	NA	TRBV30	CAWSVQERQYF	TGTGCCTGGAGTGTACAGGAGAGACAGTACTTC
13	TRBJ1-2	few	TRBD1	TRBV10-3	CASTGTGIVGYTF	TGTGCCTCCACCGGGACAGGGATCGTTGGCTACACCTTC
14	TRBJ1-2	NA	NA	TRBV18	CASSPTETNYGYTF	TGTGCCAGCTCTCCGACAGAGACTAACTATGGCTACACCTTC
14	TRBJ1-1	NA	NA	TRBV5-4	CASSFGPQNTEAFF	TGTGCCAGCAGCTTCGGTCCGCAGAACACTGAAGCTTTCTTT
15	TRBJ2-7	NA	TRBD2	TRBV7-9	CASSAGTSGSLEQYF	TGTGCCAGCAGCGCTGGGACTAGCGGGAGTCTTGAGCAGTACTTC
15	TRBJ1-3	NA	NA	TRBV6-5	CASSQEQRSGNTIYF	TGTGCCAGCAGTCAAGAACAGCGGTCAGGAAACACCATATATTTT
15	TRBJ2-1	once	NA	TRBV4-1	CASSQGNGFYNEQFF	TGCGCCAGCAGCCAAGGGAACGGGTTTTACAATGAGCAGTTCTTC
12	TRBJ1-2	NA	NA	TRBV7-2	CASSLGLQGYTF	TGTGCCAGCAGCTTAGGGCTTCAGGGCTACACCTTC
14	TRBJ1-4	NA	TRBD1	TRBV28	CASSFRQGREKLFF	TGTGCCAGCAGTTTCCGACAGGGAAGGGAAAAACTGTTTTTT
12	TRBJ1-5	few	NA	TRBV27	CASSSNNQPQHF	TGTGCCAGCAGTTCCAACAACCAGCCCCAGCATTTT
14	TRBJ2-7	NA	NA	TRBV19	CASMGAGESYEQYF	TGTGCCAGTATGGGGGCAGGAGAGAGCTACGAGCAGTACTTC
17	TRBJ2-7	few	TRBD2	TRBV5-1	CASSLTSGRLLRREQYF	TGCGCCAGCAGCTTGACTAGCGGGAGACTTCTTCGGCGGGAGCAGTACTTC
15	TRBJ1-2	NA	NA	TRBV11-2	CASRSSGAPSYGYTF	TGTGCCAGCAGGTCCTCGGGAGCCCCAAGCTATGGCTACACCTTC
13	TRBJ1-2	NA	NA	TRBV5-1	CASSPGTTRGYTF	TGCGCCAGCAGCCCAGGGACAACCCGGGGCTACACCTTC
14	TRBJ1-5	once	NA	TRBV6-5	CASRGEGVGGTQHF	TGTGCCAGCAGGGGGGAGGGGGTTGGGGGGACCCAGCATTTT
15	TRBJ2-7	few	TRBD2	TRBV7-9	CASSGGEGRAYEQYF	TGTGCCAGCAGCGGGGGGGAGGGCCGGGCCTACGAGCAGTACTTC
13	TRBJ2-5	NA	TRBD1	TRBV5-6	CASSLGQGGTQYF	TGTGCCAGCAGCTTGGGACAGGGCGGGACCCAGTACTTC
16	TRBJ2-1	NA	TRBD2	TRBV5-1	CARSPRLAGGYNEQFF	TGCGCCCGCAGCCCGCGACTAGCGGGAGGATACAATGAGCAGTTCTTC
15	TRBJ2-5	NA	NA	TRBV5-4	CASSFPGGRAETQYF	TGTGCCAGCAGCTTCCCCGGTGGCAGGGCTGAGACCCAGTACTTC
15	TRBJ1-2	NA	NA	TRBV4-1	CASSQEGGRVGGYTF	TGCGCCAGCAGCCAAGAGGGCGGCAGGGTGGGTGGCTACACCTTC
16	TRBJ2-3	NA	TRBD2	TRBV5-6	CASSFIAGYSTDTQYF	TGTGCCAGCAGCTTTATAGCGGGATATAGCACAGATACGCAGTATTTT
14	TRBJ2-7	NA	NA	TRBV28	CASSRFTAVYEQYF	TGTGCCAGCAGCCGCTTTACAGCGGTCTACGAGCAGTACTTC